One T cell receptor (beta chain) is described in this entry. The target antigen is unknown. This sample was included in a study of cytomegalovirus exposure and HLA in healthy donors. Amplification used 60 Vbeta primers and 13 Jbeta primers. Data came from immunoSEQ multiplex PCR; TCRdb stores just in-frame clones and leaves some out. The sample lists about 65,000 clones, 80% seen once, with roughly 4% in the top ten. Study-wide findings and caveats: Reportedly, HLA-A and HLA-B alleles of most subjects were accurately predicted from TCR beta. Reportedly, a later analysis found an Asian-associated ancestry cluster had fewer N-insertions than the approximately 600-donor mean.

The V end was cut by 7 bases, the J end by 4 bases, with 19 bases between. CDR1 and CDR2 (germline): SQVTM, ANQGSEA. This CDR3 region has 14 residues. The sequenced material came from PBMCs. This clonotype was sampled from a woman between 25 and 40 years old in good health and CMV-seronegative. The V call is TRBV29-1, the J call TRBJ1-1; weak D call: TRBD1 (6 bases). The CDR3 DNA reads TGCAGCGCAACCTCTACAGGGCAGCGCACTGAAGCTTTCTTT. It is translated as CSATSTGQRTEAFF.